These T cell receptor beta chains were read from a single sample in a study of early T cells in non-severe SARS-CoV-2 infection. In TCRdb, the 5' RACE reads were re-called with MiXCR into one record per CDR3 protein. The table includes around 30,000 distinct CDR3 sequences, approximately 5.4% detected once. The material sequenced was whole blood. The receptor set was obtained from an adult who was a healthcare worker with PCR-confirmed SARS-CoV-2 infection or an uninfected control (not recorded which). Each CDR3 is given with its conserved first and last residue. The order of the fields is V gene, CDR3 protein.

v_call: TRBV9; cdr3_aa: CASSVGLLADTQYF
v_call: TRBV7-2; cdr3_aa: CASTHSSGGNNEQFF
v_call: TRBV7-6; cdr3_aa: CASSPHYSDENTEAFF
v_call: TRBV29-1; cdr3_aa: CSVRDTSGEYF
v_call: TRBV28; cdr3_aa: CASSSLLGGYTF
v_call: TRBV11-2; cdr3_aa: CASSRRQYQETQYF
v_call: TRBV20-1; cdr3_aa: CSARVGTGNFDEQFF
v_call: TRBV5-1; cdr3_aa: CASSLLGSGSYEQYF
v_call: TRBV20-1; cdr3_aa: CSAGRQHTEAFF
v_call: TRBV6-2/TRBV6-3; cdr3_aa: CASRRQDGTLHF
v_call: TRBV11-2; cdr3_aa: CASSPDYEDEQYF
v_call: TRBV6-1; cdr3_aa: CASSDGTGVAEAFF
v_call: TRBV7-6; cdr3_aa: CASSSRTTSGGPVRNEQFF
v_call: TRBV7-2; cdr3_aa: CASSPSVSPLHF
v_call: TRBV24-1; cdr3_aa: CAIQGYGQPQHF
v_call: TRBV21-1; cdr3_aa: CASSKGLRTGKETQYF
v_call: TRBV7-9; cdr3_aa: CASSLNQGVTEAFF